The 12 T cell receptor beta chains in this list originate from one sample, sequenced in a study of CD8 T cells in Susac syndrome. cDNA came from around 0.5 to 1 ug RNA primed by random hexamers. TCRdb re-analysed the immunoSEQ multiplex PCR reads in MiXCR, keeping a single row per CDR3 protein. The profile covers some 190,000 distinct CDR3 sequences, with about 95% appearing a single time and about 0.1% taken by the ten largest. Sequenced: CD4+ T cells from PBMCs. Source of these receptors: a human donor in good health.

The chain joins TRBV6-5 to TRBJ1-2, with D possibly TRBD1 on 5 matching bases. The CDR3 contains 15 residues. The V and J ends lost 6 bases and 4 bases respectively, with 18 bases between them. The germline gives CDR1 MNHEY, CDR2 SVGAGI. The CDR3 region has the DNA TGTGCCAGCAGCACCGCCGGGACGGGGGGCTATGGCTACACCTTC. Translated, it gives CASSTAGTGGYGYTF.

The V and J genes are TRBV30 and TRBJ1-1; no clear D. Germline CDR1 reads GTSNPN; CDR2 reads SVGIG (reference sequence). Deletions cut 3 bases from V and 6 bases from J, with 11 bases between. CDR3 size: 12 residues. The CDR3, as DNA: TGTGCCTGGAGAGAGGGCTACTCTGAAGCTTTCTTT. Translated, it gives CAWREGYSEAFF.

V is TRBV3-1 and J is TRBJ2-7, with 12 positions matching TRBD2. From germline, CDR1 is LGHDT and CDR2 YNNKEL (reference sequence). The CDR3 contains 15 residues. J gave up 7 bases and V 2 bases, and 6 bases lay outside the gene matches. In nucleotides, the CDR3 is TGTGCCAGCAGCCAAACCGGGACTAGCGGGCGGGAGCAGTACTTC. This codes for CASSQTGTSGREQYF.

V and J are TRBV29-1 and TRBJ2-7; weak D call: TRBD2 (5 bases). Trimming cost V 3 bases and J 0 bases, with 12 bases left between them. CDR1 and CDR2 (germline): SQVTM, ANQGSEA. This CDR3 is built from 14 residues. CDR3 nucleotides: TGCAGCGTTGATAGGCCGGGGAGCTCCTACGAGCAGTACTTC. This translates into CSVDRPGSSYEQYF.

This clonotype was recorded once. The CDR3, as DNA: TGTGCCAGCAGCTTAAAGATCGCTGAAGCTTTCTTT. Its translation: CASSLKIAEAFF. This chain uses TRBV7-2 with TRBJ1-1; D not certain. The CDR3 sequence is 12 residues long. The germline CDR1 and CDR2 sequences are SGHTA and FQGNSA. V was trimmed by 2 bases and J by 6 bases, leaving 7 bases between them.

The chain joins TRBV4-2 to TRBJ2-1, with D perhaps TRBD2 (6 bases). Trimming shortened V by 1 base and J by 7 bases, and 14 bases separated the two germline ends. The CDR3 is 15 amino acids. Germline values: CDR1 LGHNA, CDR2 YNFKEQ. The CDR3 region is CASSQVGGRSNEQFF. The CDR3 DNA follows: TGTGCCAGCAGCCAAGTGGGAGGTAGATCTAATGAGCAGTTCTTC.

V and J are TRBV7-9 and TRBJ2-3; D may correspond to TRBD1 or TRBD2 (5 bases each). Germline CDR1 and CDR2: SEHNR and FQNEAQ (reference sequence). The CDR3 is 16 residues long. V lost 5 bases to trimming and J lost 1 base, with 16 bases between them. The CDR3 DNA is TGTGCCAGCAGCCGTTTACGGGACCTTGGCACAGATACGCAGTATTTT. Protein: CASSRLRDLGTDTQYF.

This chain connects TRBV18 to TRBJ1-5, with unresolved D. The germline CDR1 and CDR2 sequences are KGHSH and LQKENI. The CDR3 length is 14 residues. V lost 2 bases, J lost 7 bases, and 12 bases lay in between. The CDR3 loop is CASSPEASDQPQHF. In DNA, the CDR3 is TGTGCCAGCTCACCAGAGGCTTCGGACCAGCCCCAGCATTTT.

The V and J genes are TRBV3-1 and TRBJ2-1; D is uncertain. This CDR3 spans 16 amino acids. Trimming removed 6 bases from V and 0 bases from J, with 15 bases in between. The germline gives CDR1 LGHDT, CDR2 YNNKEL (reference sequence). CDR3 sequence: CASRRPKDRSYNEQFF. Written as DNA, the CDR3 is TGTGCCAGCAGAAGACCCAAGGACCGCTCCTACAATGAGCAGTTCTTC.

This clonotype was seen a few times. The V and J genes are TRBV20-1 and TRBJ2-3; D ambiguous. Trimming cost V 3 bases and J 5 bases, with 6 bases left between them. The V gene's germline CDR1 is DFQATT and CDR2 SNEGSKA (reference sequence). The CDR3 contains 11 residues. The CDR3 loop is CSARGGDTQYF. The CDR3 nucleotides read TGCAGTGCTAGGGGCGGAGATACGCAGTATTTT.

The chain recombines TRBV27 with TRBJ2-2; 11 bases are a match to TRBD2. This CDR3 spans 17 amino acids. Germline V lookup: CDR1 MNHEY, CDR2 SMNVEV (reference sequence). V lost 5 bases to trimming and J lost 6 bases; unmatched junction nucleotides: 11. As DNA, the CDR3 is TGTGCCAGCAGTCCTTTTACTAGCGGGAGCCGGGCCGGGGAGCTGTTTTTT. It translates to CASSPFTSGSRAGELFF.

This chain connects TRBV29-1 to TRBJ1-1, with a weak D call TRBD1 (5 bases). CDR1 is SQVTM and CDR2 is ANQGSEA in the germline V gene. The CDR3 is 13 amino acids. Trimming left V 4 bases short and J 0 bases short, with 9 bases between. The CDR3 DNA sequence: TGCAGCGTTGTGCAGGGCATGAACACTGAAGCTTTCTTT. Translation: CSVVQGMNTEAFF. The entire variable domain, with the rest obtained from reference TRBV29-1 and TRBJ1-1, is as follows: SAVISQKPSRDICQRGTSLTIQCQVDSQVTMMFWYRQQPGQSLTLIATANQGSEATYESGFVIDKFPISRPNLTFSTLTVSNMSPEDSSIYLCSVVQGMNTEAFFGQGTRLTVV.